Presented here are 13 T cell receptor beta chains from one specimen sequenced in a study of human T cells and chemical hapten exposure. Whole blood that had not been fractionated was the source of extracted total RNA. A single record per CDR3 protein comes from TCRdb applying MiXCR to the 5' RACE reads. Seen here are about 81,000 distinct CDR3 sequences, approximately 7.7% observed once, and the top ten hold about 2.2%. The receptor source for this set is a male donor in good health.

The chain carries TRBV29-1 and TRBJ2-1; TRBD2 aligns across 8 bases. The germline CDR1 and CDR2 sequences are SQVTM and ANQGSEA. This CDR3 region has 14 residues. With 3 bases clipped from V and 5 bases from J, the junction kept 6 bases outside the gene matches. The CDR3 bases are TGCAGCGTTGAGAAGCGGGGGACTCACAATGAGCAGTTCTTC. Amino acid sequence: CSVEKRGTHNEQFF.

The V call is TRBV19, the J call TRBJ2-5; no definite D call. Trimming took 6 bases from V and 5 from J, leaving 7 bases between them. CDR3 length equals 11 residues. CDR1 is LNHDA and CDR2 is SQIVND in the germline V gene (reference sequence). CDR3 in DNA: TGTGCCAGTAGCCATTGGGAGACCCAGTACTTC. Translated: CASSHWETQYF.

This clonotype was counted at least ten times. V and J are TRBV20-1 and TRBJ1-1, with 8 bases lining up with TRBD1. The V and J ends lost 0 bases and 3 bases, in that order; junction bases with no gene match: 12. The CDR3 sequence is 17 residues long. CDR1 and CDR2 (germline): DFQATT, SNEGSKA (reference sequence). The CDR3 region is CSARDLTGQGIYTEAFF. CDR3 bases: TGCAGTGCTAGAGATTTGACCGGACAGGGAATTTACACTGAAGCTTTCTTT.

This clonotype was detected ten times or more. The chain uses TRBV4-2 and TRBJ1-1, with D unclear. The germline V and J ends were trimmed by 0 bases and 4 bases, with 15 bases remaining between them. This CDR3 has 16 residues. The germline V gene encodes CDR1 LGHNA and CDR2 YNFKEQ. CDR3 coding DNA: TGTGCCAGCAGCCAAGATAATGGTGGGTTTACCACTGAAGCTTTCTTT. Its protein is CASSQDNGGFTTEAFF.

The CDR3 bases are TGTGCCAGCAGCTTGAGTCCCAGGGTTAACAATCAGCCCCAGCATTTT. Amino acid sequence: CASSLSPRVNNQPQHF. This rearrangement joins TRBV7-2 to TRBJ1-5; a possible D gene is TRBD1 (5 bases). This CDR3 region has 16 residues. Germline CDR1 is SGHTA and CDR2 is FQGNSA. Deletions cut 3 bases from V and 3 bases from J, with 15 bases between. Full variable domain (rest looked up from reference TRBV7-2 and TRBJ1-5): GAGVSQSPSNKVTEKGKDVELRCDPISGHTALYWYRQSLGQGLEFLIYFQGNSAPDKSGLPSDRFSAERTGGSVSTLTIQRTQQEDSAVYLCASSLSPRVNNQPQHFGDGTRLSIL.

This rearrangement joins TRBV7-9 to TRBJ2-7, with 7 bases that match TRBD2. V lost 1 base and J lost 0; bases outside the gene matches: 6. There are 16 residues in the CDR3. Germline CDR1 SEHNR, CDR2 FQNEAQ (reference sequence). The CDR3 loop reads CASSLDQGGSSYEQYF. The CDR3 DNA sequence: TGTGCCAGCAGCTTAGATCAGGGCGGGAGCTCCTACGAGCAGTACTTC.

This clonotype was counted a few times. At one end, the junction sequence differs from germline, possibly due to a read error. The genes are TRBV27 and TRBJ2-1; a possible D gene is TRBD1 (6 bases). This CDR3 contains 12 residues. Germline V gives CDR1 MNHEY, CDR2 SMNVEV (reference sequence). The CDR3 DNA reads TGTGCCAGCAGTGTATCAGGACAGTATCAGTTCTTC. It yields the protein CASSVSGQYQFF.

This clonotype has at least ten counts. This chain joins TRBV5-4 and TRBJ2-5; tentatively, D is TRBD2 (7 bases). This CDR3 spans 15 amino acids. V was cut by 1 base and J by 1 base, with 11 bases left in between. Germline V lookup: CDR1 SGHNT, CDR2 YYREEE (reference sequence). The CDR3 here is CASSLRGALQETQYF. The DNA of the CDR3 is TGTGCCAGCAGCTTGCGGGGGGCCCTCCAAGAGACCCAGTACTTC.

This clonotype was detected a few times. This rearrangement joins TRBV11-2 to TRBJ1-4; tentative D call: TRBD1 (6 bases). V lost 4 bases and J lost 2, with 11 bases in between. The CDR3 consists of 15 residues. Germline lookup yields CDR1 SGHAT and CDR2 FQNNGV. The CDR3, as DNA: TGTGCCAGCAGCTCTGAAGGGGGTACTAATGAAAAACTGTTTTTT. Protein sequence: CASSSEGGTNEKLFF.

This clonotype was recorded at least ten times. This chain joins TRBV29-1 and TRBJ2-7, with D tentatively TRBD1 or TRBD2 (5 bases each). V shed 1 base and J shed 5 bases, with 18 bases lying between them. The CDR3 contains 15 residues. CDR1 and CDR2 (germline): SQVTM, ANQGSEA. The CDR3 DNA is TGCAGCGTTGAAGTTTGGGACCAGGCTATCGACGAGCAGTACTTC. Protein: CSVEVWDQAIDEQYF.

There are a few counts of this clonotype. This CDR3 reads CSARDRQGRMGYGYTF. The DNA for the CDR3 is TGCAGTGCTAGAGATCGGCAGGGAAGAATGGGATATGGCTACACCTTC. V gene TRBV20-1 combines with J gene TRBJ1-2; maybe TRBD1 (5 bases). Trimming cost V 0 bases and J 5 bases, with 19 bases left between them. CDR1 is DFQATT, CDR2 SNEGSKA, per germline (reference sequence). The CDR3 has 16 amino acids.

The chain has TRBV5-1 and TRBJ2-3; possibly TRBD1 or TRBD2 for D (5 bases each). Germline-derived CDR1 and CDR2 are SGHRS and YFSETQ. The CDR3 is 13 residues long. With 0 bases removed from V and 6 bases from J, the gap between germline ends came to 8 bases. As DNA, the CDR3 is TGCGCCAGCAGCTTGGGGGACGGTGATACGCAGTATTTT. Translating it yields CASSLGDGDTQYF.

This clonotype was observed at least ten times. The chain's CDR3 is CASSLTRAFAGELFF. The CDR3 nucleotides read TGTGCCAGCAGTTTAACCCGGGCCTTCGCCGGGGAGCTGTTTTTT. The chain uses TRBV12-3 or TRBV12-4 and TRBJ2-2; no firm D call. Trimming removed 2 bases at V and 6 bases at J, with 13 bases between. CDR3 length: 15 residues.